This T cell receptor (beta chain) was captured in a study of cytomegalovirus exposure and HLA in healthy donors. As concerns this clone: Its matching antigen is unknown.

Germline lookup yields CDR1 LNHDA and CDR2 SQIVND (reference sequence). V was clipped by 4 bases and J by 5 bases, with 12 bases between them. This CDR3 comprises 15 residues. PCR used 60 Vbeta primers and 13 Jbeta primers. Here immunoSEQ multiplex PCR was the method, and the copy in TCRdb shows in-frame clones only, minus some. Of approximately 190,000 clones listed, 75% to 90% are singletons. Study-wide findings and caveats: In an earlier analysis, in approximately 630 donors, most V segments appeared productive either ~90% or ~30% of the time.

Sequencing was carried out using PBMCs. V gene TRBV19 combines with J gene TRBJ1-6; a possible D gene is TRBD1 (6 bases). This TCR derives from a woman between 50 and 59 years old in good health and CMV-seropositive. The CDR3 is CASSTGTRNNSPLHF. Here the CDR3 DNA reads TGTGCCAGTAGTACTGGGACAAGAAATAATTCACCCCTCCACTTT. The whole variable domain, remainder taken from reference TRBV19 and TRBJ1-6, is DGGITQSPKYLFRKEGQNVTLSCEQNLNHDAMYWYRQDPGQGLRLIYYSQIVNDFQKGDIAEGYSVSREKKESFPLTVTSAQKNPTAFYLCASSTGTRNNSPLHFGNGTRLTVT.